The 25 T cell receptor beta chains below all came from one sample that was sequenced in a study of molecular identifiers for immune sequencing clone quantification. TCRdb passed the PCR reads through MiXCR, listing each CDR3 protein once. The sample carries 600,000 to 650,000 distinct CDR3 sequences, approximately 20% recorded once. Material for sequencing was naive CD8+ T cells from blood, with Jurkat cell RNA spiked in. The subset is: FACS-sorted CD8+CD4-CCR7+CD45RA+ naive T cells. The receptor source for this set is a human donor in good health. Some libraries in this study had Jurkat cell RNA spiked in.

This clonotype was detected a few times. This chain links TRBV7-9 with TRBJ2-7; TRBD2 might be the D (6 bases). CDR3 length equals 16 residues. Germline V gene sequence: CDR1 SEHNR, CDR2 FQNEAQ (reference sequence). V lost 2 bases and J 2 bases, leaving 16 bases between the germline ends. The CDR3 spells CASSLPPSESAYEQYF. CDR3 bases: TGTGCCAGCAGCTTACCGCCTAGCGAATCAGCCTACGAGCAGTACTTC.

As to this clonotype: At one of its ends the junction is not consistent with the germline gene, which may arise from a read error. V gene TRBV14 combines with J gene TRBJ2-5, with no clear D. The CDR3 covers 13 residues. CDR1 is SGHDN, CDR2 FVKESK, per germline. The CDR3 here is CASSRRGSETQHF. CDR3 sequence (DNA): TGTGCCAGCAGCCGAAGAGGATCCGAGACCCAGCACTTC.

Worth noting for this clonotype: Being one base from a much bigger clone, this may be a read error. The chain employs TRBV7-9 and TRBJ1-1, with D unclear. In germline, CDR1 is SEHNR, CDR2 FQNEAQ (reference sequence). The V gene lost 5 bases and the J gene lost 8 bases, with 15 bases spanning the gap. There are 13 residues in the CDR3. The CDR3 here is CASSDPISLEAFF. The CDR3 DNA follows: TGTGCCAGCAGCGATCCTATCAGTCTCGAAGCTTTCTTT.

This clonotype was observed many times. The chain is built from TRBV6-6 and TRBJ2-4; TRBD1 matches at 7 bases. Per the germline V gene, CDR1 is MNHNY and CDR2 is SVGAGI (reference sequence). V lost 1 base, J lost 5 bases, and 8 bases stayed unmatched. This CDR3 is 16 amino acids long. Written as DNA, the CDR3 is TGTGCCAGCAGTTACTATCCCGGGACAGCGGAAAACATTCAGTACTTC. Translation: CASSYYPGTAENIQYF.

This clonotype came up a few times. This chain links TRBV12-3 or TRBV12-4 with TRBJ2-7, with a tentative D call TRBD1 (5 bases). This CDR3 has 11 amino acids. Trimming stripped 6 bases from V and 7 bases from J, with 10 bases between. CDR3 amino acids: CASRGAEEQYF. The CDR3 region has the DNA TGTGCCAGCAGAGGGGCAGAAGAGCAGTACTTC.

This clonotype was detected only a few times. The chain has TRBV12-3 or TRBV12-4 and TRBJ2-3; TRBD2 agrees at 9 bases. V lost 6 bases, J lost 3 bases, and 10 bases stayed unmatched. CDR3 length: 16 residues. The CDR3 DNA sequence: TGTGCCAGCAGACCCCTGGGGCTAGCGGGGACAGATACGCAGTATTTT. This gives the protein CASRPLGLAGTDTQYF.

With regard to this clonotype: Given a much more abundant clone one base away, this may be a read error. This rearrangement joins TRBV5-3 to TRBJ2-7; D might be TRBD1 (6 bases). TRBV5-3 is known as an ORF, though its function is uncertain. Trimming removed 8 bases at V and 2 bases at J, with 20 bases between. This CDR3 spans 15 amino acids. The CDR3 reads CASGSPAGVPYEQYF. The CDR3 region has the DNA TGTGCCAGCGGCAGCCCGGCAGGGGTACCCTACGAGCAGTACTTC.

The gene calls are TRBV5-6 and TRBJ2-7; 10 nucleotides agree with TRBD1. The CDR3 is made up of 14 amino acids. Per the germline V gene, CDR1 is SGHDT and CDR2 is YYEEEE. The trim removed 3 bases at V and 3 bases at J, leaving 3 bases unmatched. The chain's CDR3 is CASSWGTGVYEQYF. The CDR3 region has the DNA TGTGCCAGCAGCTGGGGGACAGGGGTCTACGAGCAGTACTTC.

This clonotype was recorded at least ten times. The CDR3 region is CASSLQTSAKFTDTQYF. For the CDR3, the DNA is TGTGCCAGCAGCCTCCAAACTAGCGCAAAATTCACAGATACGCAGTATTTT. The V gene is TRBV7-2, the J gene TRBJ2-3, with TRBD2 identical over 7 bases. The CDR3 runs to 17 residues. CDR1 SGHTA and CDR2 FQGNSA come from the germline V gene. Losses at the gene ends were 5 bases for V and 2 bases for J; bases not matched to a gene: 13.

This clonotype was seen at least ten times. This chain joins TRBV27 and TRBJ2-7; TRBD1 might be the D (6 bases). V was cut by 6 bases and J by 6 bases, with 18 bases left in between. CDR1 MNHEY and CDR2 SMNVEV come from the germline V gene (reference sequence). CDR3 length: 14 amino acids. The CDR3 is CASSRADSLFEQYF. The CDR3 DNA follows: TGTGCCAGCAGCCGCGCGGACAGTCTCTTCGAGCAGTACTTC.

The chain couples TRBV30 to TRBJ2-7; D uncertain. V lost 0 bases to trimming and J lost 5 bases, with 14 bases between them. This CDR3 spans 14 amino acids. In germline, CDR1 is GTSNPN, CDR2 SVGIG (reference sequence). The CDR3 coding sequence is TGTGCCTGGAGTGTACCCCCAGCGCTCCACGAGCAGTACTTC. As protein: CAWSVPPALHEQYF.

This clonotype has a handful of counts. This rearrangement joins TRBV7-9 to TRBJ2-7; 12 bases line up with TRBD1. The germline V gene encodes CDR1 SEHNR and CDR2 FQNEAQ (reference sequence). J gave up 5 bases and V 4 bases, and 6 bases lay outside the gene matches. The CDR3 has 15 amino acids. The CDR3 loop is CASSSGQGAIDEQYF. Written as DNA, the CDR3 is TGTGCCAGCAGCTCGGGACAGGGGGCAATCGACGAGCAGTACTTC.

CDR3 protein: CASSQGEGRRTQYF. Written as DNA, the CDR3 is TGCGCCAGCAGCCAAGGTGAAGGAAGAAGGACCCAGTACTTC. The rearrangement links TRBV4-3 to TRBJ2-5; D not resolved. Trimming removed 1 base from V and 7 bases from J, with 13 bases in between. In germline, CDR1 is LGHNA, CDR2 YSLEER. CDR3 length: 14 amino acids.

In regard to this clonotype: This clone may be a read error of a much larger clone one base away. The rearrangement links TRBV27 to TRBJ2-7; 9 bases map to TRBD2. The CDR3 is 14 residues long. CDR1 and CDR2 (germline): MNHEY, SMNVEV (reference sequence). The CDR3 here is CASRVVSGGYEPYF. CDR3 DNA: TGTGCCAGCAGAGTTGTTAGCGGGGGCTACGAGCCGTACTTC.

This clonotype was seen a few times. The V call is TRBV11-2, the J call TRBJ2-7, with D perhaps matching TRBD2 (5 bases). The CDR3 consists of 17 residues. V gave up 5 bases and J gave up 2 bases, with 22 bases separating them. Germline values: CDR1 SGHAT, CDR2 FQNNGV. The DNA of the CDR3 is TGTGCCAGCAGCCCTAGCTATACAGCATTGCTGACCTACGAGCAGTACTTC. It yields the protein CASSPSYTALLTYEQYF. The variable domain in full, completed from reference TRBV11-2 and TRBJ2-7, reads EAGVAQSPRYKIIEKRQSVAFWCNPISGHATLYWYQQILGQGPKLLIQFQNNGVVDDSQLPKDRFSAERLKGVDSTLKIQPAKLEDSAVYLCASSPSYTALLTYEQYFGPGTRLTVT.

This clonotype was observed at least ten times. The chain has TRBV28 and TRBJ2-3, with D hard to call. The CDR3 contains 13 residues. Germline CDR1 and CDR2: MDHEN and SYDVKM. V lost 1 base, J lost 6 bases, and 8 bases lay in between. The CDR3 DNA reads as TGTGCCAGCAGTTTATCGGCACTCGATACGCAGTATTTT. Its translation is CASSLSALDTQYF.

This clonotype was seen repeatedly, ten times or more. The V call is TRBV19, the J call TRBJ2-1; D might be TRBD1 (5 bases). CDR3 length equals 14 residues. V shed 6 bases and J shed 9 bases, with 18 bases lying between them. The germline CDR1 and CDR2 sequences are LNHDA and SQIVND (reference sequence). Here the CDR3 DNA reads TGTGCCAGTAGCAAACAGGATGTTGTGGGTGAGCAGTTCTTC. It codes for CASSKQDVVGEQFF.

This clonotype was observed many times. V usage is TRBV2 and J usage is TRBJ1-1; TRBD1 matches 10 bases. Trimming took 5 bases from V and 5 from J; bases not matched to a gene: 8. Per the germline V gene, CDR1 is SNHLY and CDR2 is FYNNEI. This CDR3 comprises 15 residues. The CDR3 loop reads CASSYGQGDWTEAFF. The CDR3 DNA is TGTGCCAGCAGTTACGGACAGGGGGATTGGACTGAAGCTTTCTTT.

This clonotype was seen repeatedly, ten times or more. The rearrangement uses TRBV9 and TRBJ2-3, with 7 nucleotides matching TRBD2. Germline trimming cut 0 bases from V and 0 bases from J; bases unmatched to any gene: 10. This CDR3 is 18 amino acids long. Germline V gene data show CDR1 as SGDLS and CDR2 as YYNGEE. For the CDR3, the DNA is TGTGCCAGCAGCGTAGGATCGGGGGGAGGGCTGAGCACAGATACGCAGTATTTT. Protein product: CASSVGSGGGLSTDTQYF.

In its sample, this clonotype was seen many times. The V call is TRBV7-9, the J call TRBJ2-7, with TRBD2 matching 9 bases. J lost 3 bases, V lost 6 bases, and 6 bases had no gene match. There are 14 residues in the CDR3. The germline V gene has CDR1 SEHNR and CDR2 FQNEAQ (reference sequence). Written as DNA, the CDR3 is TGTGCCAGCAGATCGCGGGAGGGCATCTACGAGCAGTACTTC. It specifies CASRSREGIYEQYF.

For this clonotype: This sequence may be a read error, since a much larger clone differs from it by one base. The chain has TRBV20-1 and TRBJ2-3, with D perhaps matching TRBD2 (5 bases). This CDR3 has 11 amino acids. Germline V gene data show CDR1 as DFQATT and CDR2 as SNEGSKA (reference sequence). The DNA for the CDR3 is TGCAGTGCTAGGCGGGCCAGTCGGAGGAATTTT. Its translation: CSARRASRRNF.

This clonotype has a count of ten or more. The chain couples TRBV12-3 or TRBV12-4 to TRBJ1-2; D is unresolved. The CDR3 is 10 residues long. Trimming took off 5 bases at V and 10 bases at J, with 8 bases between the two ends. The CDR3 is CASSPGTYTF. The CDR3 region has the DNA TGTGCCAGCAGTCCCGGAACCTACACCTTC.

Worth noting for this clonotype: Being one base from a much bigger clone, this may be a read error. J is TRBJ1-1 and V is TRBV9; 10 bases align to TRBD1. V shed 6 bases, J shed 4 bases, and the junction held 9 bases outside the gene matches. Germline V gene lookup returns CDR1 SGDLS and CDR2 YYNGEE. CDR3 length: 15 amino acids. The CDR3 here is CASNPRTGGGTEAFF. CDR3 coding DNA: TGTGCCAGCAACCCACGGACAGGGGGAGGCACTGAAGCTTTCTTT.

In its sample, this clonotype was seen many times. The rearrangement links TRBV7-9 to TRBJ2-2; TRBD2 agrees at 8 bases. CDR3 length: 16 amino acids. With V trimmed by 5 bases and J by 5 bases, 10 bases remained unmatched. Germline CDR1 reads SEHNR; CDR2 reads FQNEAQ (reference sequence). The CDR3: CASSPSSGGGTGELFF. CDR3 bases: TGTGCCAGCAGCCCATCTAGCGGCGGGGGGACCGGGGAGCTGTTTTTT. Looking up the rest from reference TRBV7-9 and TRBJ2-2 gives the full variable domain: DTGVSQNPRHKITKRGQNVTFRCDPISEHNRLYWYRQTLGQGPEFLTYFQNEAQLEKSRLLSDRFSAERPKGSFSTLEIQRTEQGDSAMYLCASSPSSGGGTGELFFGEGSRLTVL.

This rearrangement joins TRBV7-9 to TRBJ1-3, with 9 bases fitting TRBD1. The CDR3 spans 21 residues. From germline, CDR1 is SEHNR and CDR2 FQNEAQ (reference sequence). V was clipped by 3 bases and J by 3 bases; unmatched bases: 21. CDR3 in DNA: TGTGCCAGCAGCTTTAGGGGCCAACAGGGGGCTGCCCCCTTTCATGGAAACACCATATATTTT. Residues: CASSFRGQQGAAPFHGNTIYF. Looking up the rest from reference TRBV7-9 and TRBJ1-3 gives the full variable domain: DTGVSQNPRHKITKRGQNVTFRCDPISEHNRLYWYRQTLGQGPEFLTYFQNEAQLEKSRLLSDRFSAERPKGSFSTLEIQRTEQGDSAMYLCASSFRGQQGAAPFHGNTIYFGEGSWLTVV.